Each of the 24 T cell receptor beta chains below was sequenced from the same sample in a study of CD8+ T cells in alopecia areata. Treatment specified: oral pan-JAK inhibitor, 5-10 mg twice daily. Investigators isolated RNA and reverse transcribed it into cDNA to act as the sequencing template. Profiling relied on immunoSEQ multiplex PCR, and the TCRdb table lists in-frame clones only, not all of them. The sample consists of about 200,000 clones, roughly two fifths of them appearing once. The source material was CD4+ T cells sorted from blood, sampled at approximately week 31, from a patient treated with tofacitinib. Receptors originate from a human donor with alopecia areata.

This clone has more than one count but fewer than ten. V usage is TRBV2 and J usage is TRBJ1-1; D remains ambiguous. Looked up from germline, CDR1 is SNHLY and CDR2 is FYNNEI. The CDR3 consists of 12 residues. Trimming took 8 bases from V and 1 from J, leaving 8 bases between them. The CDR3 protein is CASFVRNTEAFF. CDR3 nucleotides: TGTGCCAGCTTCGTGAGGAACACTGAAGCTTTCTTT.

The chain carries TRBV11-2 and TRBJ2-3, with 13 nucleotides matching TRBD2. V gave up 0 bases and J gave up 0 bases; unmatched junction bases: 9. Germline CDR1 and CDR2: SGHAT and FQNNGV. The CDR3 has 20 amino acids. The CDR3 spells CASSLDGRLAGGGSTDTQYF. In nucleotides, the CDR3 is TGTGCCAGCAGCTTAGATGGGAGACTAGCGGGAGGAGGTAGCACAGATACGCAGTATTTT.

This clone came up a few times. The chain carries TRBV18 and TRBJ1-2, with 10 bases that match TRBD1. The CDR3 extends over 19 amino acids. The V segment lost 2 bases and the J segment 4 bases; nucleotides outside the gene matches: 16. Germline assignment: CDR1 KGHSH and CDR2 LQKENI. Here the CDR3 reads CASSPRDRGYGSLFYGYTF. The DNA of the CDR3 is TGTGCCAGCTCACCAAGGGACAGGGGTTACGGATCCCTATTCTATGGCTACACCTTC.

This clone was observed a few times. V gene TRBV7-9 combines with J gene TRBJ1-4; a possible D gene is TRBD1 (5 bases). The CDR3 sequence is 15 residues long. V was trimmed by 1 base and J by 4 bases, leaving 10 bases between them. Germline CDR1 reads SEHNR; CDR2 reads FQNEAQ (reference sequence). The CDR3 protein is CASSLGGTLNEKLFF. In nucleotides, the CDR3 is TGTGCCAGCAGCTTAGGCGGGACCCTTAATGAAAAACTGTTTTTT.

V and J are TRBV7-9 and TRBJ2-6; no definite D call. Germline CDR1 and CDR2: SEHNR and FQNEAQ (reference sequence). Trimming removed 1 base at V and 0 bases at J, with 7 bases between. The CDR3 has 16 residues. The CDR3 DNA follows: TGTGCCAGCAGCTTAGTTTTATTCTCTGGGGCCAACGTCCTGACTTTC. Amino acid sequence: CASSLVLFSGANVLTF.

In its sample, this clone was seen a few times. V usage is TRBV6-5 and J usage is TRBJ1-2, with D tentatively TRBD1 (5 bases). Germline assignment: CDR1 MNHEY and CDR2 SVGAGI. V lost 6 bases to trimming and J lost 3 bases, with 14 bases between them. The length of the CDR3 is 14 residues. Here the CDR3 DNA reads TGTGCCAGCAGCCGTACAGCGGGGCACTATGGCTACACCTTC. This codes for CASSRTAGHYGYTF.

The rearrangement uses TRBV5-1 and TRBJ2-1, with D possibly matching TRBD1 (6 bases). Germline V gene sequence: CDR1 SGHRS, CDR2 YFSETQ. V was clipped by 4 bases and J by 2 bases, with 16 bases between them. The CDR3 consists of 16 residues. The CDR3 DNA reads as TGCGCCAGCAGCAAAACAGGGCCGCAGACCTACAATGAGCAGTTCTTC. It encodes CASSKTGPQTYNEQFF. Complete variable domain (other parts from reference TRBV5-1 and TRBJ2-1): KAGVTQTPRYLIKTRGQQVTLSCSPISGHRSVSWYQQTPGQGLQFLFEYFSETQRNKGNFPGRFSGRQFSNSRSEMNVSTLELGDSALYLCASSKTGPQTYNEQFFGPGTRLTVL.

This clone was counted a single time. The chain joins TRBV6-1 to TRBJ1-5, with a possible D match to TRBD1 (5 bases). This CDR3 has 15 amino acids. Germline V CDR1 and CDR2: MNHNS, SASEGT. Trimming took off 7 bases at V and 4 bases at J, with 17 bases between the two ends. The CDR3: CASTYSQTVNQPQHF. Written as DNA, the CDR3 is TGTGCCAGCACATATAGTCAGACAGTTAATCAGCCCCAGCATTTT.

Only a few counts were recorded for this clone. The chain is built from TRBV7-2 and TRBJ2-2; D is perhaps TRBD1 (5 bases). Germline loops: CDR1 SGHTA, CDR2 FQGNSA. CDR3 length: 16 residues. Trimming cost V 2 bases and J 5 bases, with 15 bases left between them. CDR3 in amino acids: CASSLRGQHGTGELFF. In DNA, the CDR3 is TGTGCCAGCAGCTTAAGGGGTCAGCACGGGACCGGGGAGCTGTTTTTT.

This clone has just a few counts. The CDR3 sequence is CASSTRGRDTYNEQFF. CDR3 coding DNA: TGTGCCAGCAGCACCCGGGGGCGCGATACCTACAATGAGCAGTTCTTC. The chain joins TRBV9 to TRBJ2-1; either TRBD1 or TRBD2 may supply D (6 bases each). The CDR3 consists of 16 residues. The V end was cut by 4 bases, the J end by 2 bases, with 16 bases between. CDR1 SGDLS and CDR2 YYNGEE come from the germline V gene. Complete variable domain (other parts from reference TRBV9 and TRBJ2-1): DSGVTQTPKHLITATGQRVTLRCSPRSGDLSVYWYQQSLDQGLQFLIQYYNGEERAKGNILERFSAQQFPDLHSELNLSSLELGDSALYFCASSTRGRDTYNEQFFGPGTRLTVL.

Here the CDR3 DNA reads TGTGCCAGCAGGTCCGGGGGCGCGTTTTCACATTCACCCCTCCACTTT. Encoded protein: CASRSGGAFSHSPLHF. This chain joins TRBV5-6 and TRBJ1-6, with TRBD1 as a possible D gene (6 bases). The CDR3 has 16 residues. The germline CDR1 and CDR2 sequences are SGHDT and YYEEEE. Trimming stripped 5 bases from V and 8 bases from J, with 20 bases between. Full variable domain (missing parts from reference TRBV5-6 and TRBJ1-6): DAGVTQSPTHLIKTRGQQVTLRCSPKSGHDTVSWYQQALGQGPQFIFQYYEEEERQRGNFPDRFSGHQFPNYSSELNVNALLLGDSALYLCASRSGGAFSHSPLHFGNGTRLTVT.

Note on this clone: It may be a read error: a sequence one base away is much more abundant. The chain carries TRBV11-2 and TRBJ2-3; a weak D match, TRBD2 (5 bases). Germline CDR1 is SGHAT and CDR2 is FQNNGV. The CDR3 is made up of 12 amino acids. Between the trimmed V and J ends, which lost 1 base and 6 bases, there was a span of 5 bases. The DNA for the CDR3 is TGTGCCAGCAGCTTAGGAGGGGATACGCAGTATTTT. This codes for CASSLGGDTQYF.

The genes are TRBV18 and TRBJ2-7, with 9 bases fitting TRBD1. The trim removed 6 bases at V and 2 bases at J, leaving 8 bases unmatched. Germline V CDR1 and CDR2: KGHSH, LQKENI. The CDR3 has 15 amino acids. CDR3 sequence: CASSAGTGRPYEQYF. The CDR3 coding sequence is TGTGCCAGCTCGGCCGGGACAGGGAGACCCTACGAGCAGTACTTC.

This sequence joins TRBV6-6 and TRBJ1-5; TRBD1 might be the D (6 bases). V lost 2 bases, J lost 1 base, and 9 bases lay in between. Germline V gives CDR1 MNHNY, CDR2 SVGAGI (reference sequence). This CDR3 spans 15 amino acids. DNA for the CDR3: TGTGCCAGCAGTTACCGGACAGAGAGCAATCAGCCCCAGCATTTT. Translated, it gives CASSYRTESNQPQHF.

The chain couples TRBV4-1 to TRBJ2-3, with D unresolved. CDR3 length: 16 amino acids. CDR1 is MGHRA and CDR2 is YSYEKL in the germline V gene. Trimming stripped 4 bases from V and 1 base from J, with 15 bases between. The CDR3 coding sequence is TGCGCCAGCAGCCCGTCCCGATCATGGGGCACAGATACGCAGTATTTT. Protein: CASSPSRSWGTDTQYF.

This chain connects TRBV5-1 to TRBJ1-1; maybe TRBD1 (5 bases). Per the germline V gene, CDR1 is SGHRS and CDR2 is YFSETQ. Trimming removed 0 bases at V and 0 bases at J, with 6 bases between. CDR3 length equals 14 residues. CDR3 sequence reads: CASSLGTMNTEAFF. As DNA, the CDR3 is TGCGCCAGCAGCTTGGGGACAATGAACACTGAAGCTTTCTTT. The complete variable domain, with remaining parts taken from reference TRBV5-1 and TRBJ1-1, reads KAGVTQTPRYLIKTRGQQVTLSCSPISGHRSVSWYQQTPGQGLQFLFEYFSETQRNKGNFPGRFSGRQFSNSRSEMNVSTLELGDSALYLCASSLGTMNTEAFFGQGTRLTVV.

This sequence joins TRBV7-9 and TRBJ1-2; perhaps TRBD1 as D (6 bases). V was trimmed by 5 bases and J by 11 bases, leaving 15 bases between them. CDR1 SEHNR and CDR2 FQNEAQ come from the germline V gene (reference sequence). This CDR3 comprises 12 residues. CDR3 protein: CASSKQGSGYTF. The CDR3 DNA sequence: TGTGCCAGCAGCAAACAGGGTTCGGGGTACACCTTC.

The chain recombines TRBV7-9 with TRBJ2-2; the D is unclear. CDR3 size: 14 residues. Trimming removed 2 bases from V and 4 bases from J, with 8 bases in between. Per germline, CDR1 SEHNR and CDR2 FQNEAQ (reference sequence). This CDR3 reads CASSLITITGELFF. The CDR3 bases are TGTGCCAGCAGCTTAATCACAATCACCGGGGAGCTGTTTTTT. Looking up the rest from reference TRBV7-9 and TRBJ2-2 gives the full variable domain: DTGVSQNPRHKITKRGQNVTFRCDPISEHNRLYWYRQTLGQGPEFLTYFQNEAQLEKSRLLSDRFSAERPKGSFSTLEIQRTEQGDSAMYLCASSLITITGELFFGEGSRLTVL.

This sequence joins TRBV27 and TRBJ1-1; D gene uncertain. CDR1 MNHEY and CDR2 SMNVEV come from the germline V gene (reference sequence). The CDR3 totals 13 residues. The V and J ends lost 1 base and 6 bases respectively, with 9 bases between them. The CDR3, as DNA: TGTGCCAGCAGTTTATGGACCTACTCTGAAGCTTTCTTT. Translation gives CASSLWTYSEAFF.

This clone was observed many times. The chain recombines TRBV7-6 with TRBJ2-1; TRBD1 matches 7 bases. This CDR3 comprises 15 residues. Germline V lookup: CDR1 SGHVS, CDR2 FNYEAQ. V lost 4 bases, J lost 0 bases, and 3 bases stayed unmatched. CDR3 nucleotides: TGTGCCAGCAGCTCGGGACAGAGCTCCTACAATGAGCAGTTCTTC. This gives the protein CASSSGQSSYNEQFF.

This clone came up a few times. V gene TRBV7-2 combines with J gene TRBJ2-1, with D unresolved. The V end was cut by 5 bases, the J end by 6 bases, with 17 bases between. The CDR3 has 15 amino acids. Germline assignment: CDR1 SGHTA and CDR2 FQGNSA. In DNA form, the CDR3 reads TGTGCCAGCAGCGAGGCAGGTATGTTGTCCAATGAGCAGTTCTTC. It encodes CASSEAGMLSNEQFF.

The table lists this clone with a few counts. The CDR3 sequence: CAWADRRDEKLFF. CDR3 bases: TGTGCCTGGGCCGACAGGAGGGATGAAAAACTGTTTTTT. The chain couples TRBV30 to TRBJ1-4, with D perhaps TRBD1 (6 bases). CDR1 and CDR2 from the germline V gene are GTSNPN and SVGIG (reference sequence). V was trimmed by 5 bases and J by 6 bases, leaving 13 bases between them. The CDR3 consists of 13 residues.

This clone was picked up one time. CDR3 coding DNA: TGTGCCAGCAGCCTAACCCGGGACACGTCGTACGAGCAGTACTTC. Protein: CASSLTRDTSYEQYF. The chain combines TRBV9 with TRBJ2-7; weak D call: TRBD1 (6 bases). Deletions cut 4 bases from V and 4 bases from J, with 18 bases between. The germline V gene encodes CDR1 SGDLS and CDR2 YYNGEE. The length of the CDR3 is 15 residues.

In DNA, the CDR3 is TGCGCCAGCAGCTTGACAGGGAACCAAGAGACCCAGTACTTC. It codes for CASSLTGNQETQYF. The chain is built from TRBV5-1 and TRBJ2-5; TRBD1 is a possible D gene (6 bases). The ends were cut back, 1 base at V and 0 bases at J, with 7 bases in the middle. Germline CDR1 reads SGHRS; CDR2 reads YFSETQ. CDR3 length equals 14 residues.